This T cell receptor (beta chain) was documented in a study of technical replicates of blood from several donors. TCRdb's table, derived via immunoSEQ multiplex PCR, lists solely in-frame clones and lacks some. This table has tens of thousands of clones, 89% appearing once. The junction had 7 bases not matched to a gene; V was cut back by 0 bases and J by 9 bases. CDR3 size: 15 residues. CDR1 SGDLS and CDR2 YYNGEE come from the germline V gene. The sequenced material came from PBMCs. This TCR derives from a human donor in good health. Some clones in this sample may be carry-over from other donors' samples. V gene TRBV9 combines with J gene TRBJ1-5; TRBD1 agrees at 9 bases. The CDR3 sequence: CASSVEDRGVSPQHF. CDR3 DNA: TGTGCCAGCAGCGTAGAAGACAGGGGGGTCTCGCCCCAGCATTTT.